Included here is one T cell receptor beta chain sequence, with context. Its specificity is not known. This CDR3 spans 15 amino acids. After removal of 6 bases from V and 4 bases from J, the junction contained 5 bases not matched to a gene. Germline values: CDR1 MNHNS, CDR2 SASEGT. TCRdb fed the 5' RACE reads into MiXCR, producing one record per CDR3 protein. The sample holds approximately 150,000 distinct CDR3 sequences, about a third seen once. The sample is drawn from a study of CD8 T cells in ankylosing spondylitis. General study results and limits: Ankylosing spondylitis blood appeared to carry a characteristic TCR beta motif of several highly homologous variants.

V gene TRBV6-1 combines with J gene TRBJ2-2, with 10 bases matching TRBD1. The TCR sequence derives from a male donor with ankylosing spondylitis. Material for sequencing was synovial fluid, either unsorted or a sorted T cell fraction (not recorded which). The CDR3 DNA follows: TGTGCCAGCAGGAGACAGGGGGCGGGCACCGGGGAGCTGTTTTTT. It specifies CASRRQGAGTGELFF.